The 27 T cell receptor beta chains in this list originate from one sample, sequenced in a study of blood T cell repertoires in COVID-19. Assay: immunoSEQ multiplex PCR; the TCRdb copy retains only in-frame clones and omits some. This sample yields just over 150,000 clones, of which less than 90% are seen a single time; approximately 2.3% belongs to the top ten. Material: peripheral blood. The receptors were gathered from a woman aged 70-85 years with acute or convalescent COVID-19.

This chain joins TRBV7-9 and TRBJ2-5; 8 bases align to TRBD1. Looked up from germline, CDR1 is SEHNR and CDR2 is FQNEAQ (reference sequence). V lost 5 bases, J lost 1 base, and 9 bases stayed unmatched. The CDR3 sequence is 16 residues long. CDR3 coding DNA: TGTGCCAGCAGCGCTGGACAGGGAGGCGGCCAAGAGACCCAGTACTTC. Protein sequence: CASSAGQGGGQETQYF.

The chain recombines TRBV25-1 with TRBJ2-5, with D perhaps matching TRBD1 (5 bases). Germline CDR1 and CDR2: MGHDK and SYGVNS. With 0 bases removed from V and 7 bases from J, the gap between germline ends came to 18 bases. The CDR3 has 16 residues. As DNA, the CDR3 is TGTGCCAGCAGTGAATACGCCTCGAGCCGCCAGGGGACCCAGTACTTC. Its protein product is CASSEYASSRQGTQYF.

The chain recombines TRBV11-1 with TRBJ2-4, with D tentatively TRBD2 (5 bases). Trimming shortened V by 0 bases and J by 9 bases, and 18 bases separated the two germline ends. CDR1 is SGHAT and CDR2 is FQDESV in the germline V gene (reference sequence). CDR3 length equals 16 residues. In DNA form, the CDR3 reads TGTGCCAGCAGCTTAGCCGGACCCACTGCCACTAGCATTCAGTACTTC. Protein product: CASSLAGPTATSIQYF.

This clone was found once. The chain is built from TRBV7-8 and TRBJ2-7, with 8 bases fitting TRBD1. V lost 1 base to trimming and J lost 1 base; unmatched junction nucleotides: 3. CDR1 SGHVS and CDR2 FQNEAQ come from the germline V gene. This CDR3 has 15 amino acids. CDR3 sequence: CASSLVQGVSYEQYF. The CDR3 DNA reads as TGTGCCAGCAGCTTAGTACAGGGGGTTTCCTACGAGCAGTACTTC.

This chain links TRBV11-2 with TRBJ2-4, with D maybe TRBD1 (6 bases). The ends were cut back, 4 bases at V and 3 bases at J, with 13 bases in the middle. CDR1 SGHAT and CDR2 FQNNGV come from the germline V gene. This CDR3 has 15 residues. The CDR3 sequence is CASSSPGVDKNIQYF. The CDR3 region has the DNA TGTGCCAGCAGCTCCCCAGGGGTAGACAAAAACATTCAGTACTTC.

V and J are TRBV3-1 (or the pseudogene TRBV3-2) and TRBJ1-1; D unclear. The CDR3 is 13 amino acids. Germline CDR1 reads LGHDT; CDR2 reads YNNKEL (reference sequence). V was clipped by 4 bases and J by 2 bases, with 8 bases between them. The CDR3 sequence is CASSPMSNTEAFF. Here the CDR3 DNA reads TGTGCCAGCAGCCCCATGTCCAACACTGAAGCTTTCTTT.

V gene TRBV3-1 (or the pseudogene TRBV3-2) combines with J gene TRBJ2-4, with TRBD2 as a possible D gene (6 bases). The CDR3 runs to 18 residues. V gave up 0 bases and J gave up 8 bases, with 23 bases separating them. The V gene's germline CDR1 is LGHDT and CDR2 YNNKEL (reference sequence). CDR3 amino acids: CASSQDLGLAWGKDIQYF. The CDR3 bases are TGTGCCAGCAGCCAAGATCTAGGGCTAGCGTGGGGCAAGGACATTCAGTACTTC.

DNA of the CDR3: TGTGCCAGCAATCTAAATGGAGGTCTGGGAAACACCATATATTTT. Its translation is CASNLNGGLGNTIYF. The chain uses TRBV7-2 and TRBJ1-3; no firm D call. V shed 7 bases and J shed 4 bases, with 17 bases lying between them. Germline CDR1 SGHTA, CDR2 FQGNSA. The CDR3 covers 15 residues.

The V and J genes are TRBV4-1 and TRBJ1-5; 7 bases agree with TRBD1. V dropped 0 bases and J dropped 3; count of bases not matched to a gene: 8. The CDR3 has 17 amino acids. CDR1 and CDR2 (germline): MGHRA, YSYEKL. The CDR3 DNA follows: TGCGCCAGCAGCCAAGATAACACAGGGGCCCACAATCAGCCCCAGCATTTT. This translates into CASSQDNTGAHNQPQHF.

CDR3 in amino acids: CASFLNRGTGELFF. Here the CDR3 DNA reads TGCGCCAGCTTCCTAAACAGGGGAACCGGGGAGCTGTTTTTT. This chain links TRBV5-1 with TRBJ2-2; TRBD1 matches 7 bases. Trimming removed 7 bases from V and 5 bases from J; junction bases left unmatched: 8. Germline V lookup: CDR1 SGHRS, CDR2 YFSETQ. The CDR3 totals 14 residues.

The rearrangement links TRBV13 to TRBJ1-6; D remains ambiguous. The germline V gene has CDR1 PRHDT and CDR2 FYEKMQ (reference sequence). V was cut by 5 bases and J by 8 bases, with 7 bases left in between. This CDR3 has 12 amino acids. Here the CDR3 DNA reads TGTGCCAGCAGCATCTCCTATTCACCCCTCCACTTT. Protein: CASSISYSPLHF.

This chain links TRBV10-3 with TRBJ1-4; the match to TRBD1 covers 9 bases. The V and J ends lost 2 bases and 11 bases, in that order; junction bases with no gene match: 9. CDR3 length equals 15 residues. Germline loops: CDR1 ENHRY, CDR2 SYGVKD. CDR3 region: CAISEASGQGGKLFF. DNA for the CDR3: TGTGCCATCAGTGAGGCGTCGGGACAGGGCGGGAAACTGTTTTTT.

The chain joins TRBV2 to TRBJ1-3; 8 bases agree with TRBD1. V lost 7 bases, J lost 2 bases, and 7 bases stayed unmatched. This CDR3 region has 15 residues. From germline, CDR1 is SNHLY and CDR2 FYNNEI. CDR3 loop: CASKVTGGTGNTIYF. CDR3 DNA sequence: TGTGCCAGCAAAGTTACAGGGGGAACTGGAAACACCATATATTTT.

A note on this clone: The junction does not match germline at one end; this may be a read error. The chain employs TRBV6-5 and TRBJ1-5; D is unresolved. This CDR3 region has 13 residues. The germline gives CDR1 MNHEY, CDR2 SVGAGI. The CDR3 spells CATSLTDDQPQHF. In DNA form, the CDR3 reads TGTGCCACCAGTCTCACTGATGATCAGCCCCAGCATTTT.

The chain employs TRBV28 and TRBJ1-6; the D gene is possibly TRBD1 (5 bases). Trimming cost V 3 bases and J 7 bases, with 13 bases left between them. Germline-derived CDR1 and CDR2 are MDHEN and SYDVKM. The CDR3 is 15 residues long. DNA for the CDR3: TGTGCCAGCAGTTTGGAGGGGAGGTCAAATTCACCCCTCCACTTT. This sequence encodes CASSLEGRSNSPLHF.

This clone has a handful of counts. The chain joins TRBV3-1 (or the pseudogene TRBV3-2) to TRBJ2-5, with TRBD2 identical over 7 bases. This CDR3 comprises 13 residues. The trim removed 7 bases at V and 5 bases at J, leaving 7 bases unmatched. CDR1 and CDR2 from the germline V gene are LGHDT and YNNKEL (reference sequence). CDR3 DNA sequence: TGTGCCAGCAAAACGGACGGGGGGGAGACCCAGTACTTC. Translated, it gives CASKTDGGETQYF.

The chain joins TRBV6-2 or TRBV6-3 to TRBJ1-4; 9 bases are a match to TRBD1. This CDR3 is built from 15 residues. Trimming at V came to 2 bases and at J to 6 bases, leaving 4 bases not matched to a gene. CDR1 and CDR2 (germline): MNHEY, SVGEGT. The CDR3 DNA sequence: TGTGCCAGCAGTTACGGTAGGACAGGGGATGAAAAACTGTTTTTT. Its translation: CASSYGRTGDEKLFF.

V usage is TRBV5-1 and J usage is TRBJ2-3; D is possibly TRBD2 (6 bases). This CDR3 comprises 15 residues. V dropped 0 bases and J dropped 3 bases, with 11 bases sitting between them. Germline CDR1 is SGHRS and CDR2 is YFSETQ. In DNA form, the CDR3 reads TGCGCCAGCAGCTTGGCGGTTAGCGGAACAGATACGCAGTATTTT. Encoded protein: CASSLAVSGTDTQYF.

The rearrangement uses TRBV28 and TRBJ1-4; D unclear. This CDR3 is built from 12 residues. V was pared by 8 bases and J by 1 base, with 5 bases between. CDR1 is MDHEN and CDR2 is SYDVKM in the germline V gene. CDR3 sequence: CASSGTNEKLFF. CDR3 DNA sequence: TGTGCCAGCTCGGGAACTAATGAAAAACTGTTTTTT. Based on the CDR3 plus reference TRBV28 and TRBJ1-4, the full variable domain is DVKVTQSSRYLVKRTGEKVFLECVQDMDHENMFWYRQDPGLGLRLIYFSYDVKMKEKGDIPEGYSVSREKKERFSLILESASTNQTSMYLCASSGTNEKLFFGSGTQLSVL.

The genes are TRBV7-2 and TRBJ2-3; possible D gene TRBD2, 6 bases. Deletions cut 3 bases from V and 6 bases from J, with 10 bases between. The CDR3 extends over 13 amino acids. The germline V gene has CDR1 SGHTA and CDR2 FQGNSA. CDR3 residues: CASSFGEADTQYF. The CDR3 DNA reads as TGTGCCAGCAGCTTCGGGGAGGCGGATACGCAGTATTTT. Full variable domain (rest looked up from reference TRBV7-2 and TRBJ2-3): GAGVSQSPSNKVTEKGKDVELRCDPISGHTALYWYRQSLGQGLEFLIYFQGNSAPDKSGLPSDRFSAERTGGSVSTLTIQRTQQEDSAVYLCASSFGEADTQYFGPGTRLTVL.

The chain uses TRBV15 and TRBJ1-2; TRBD1 matches 7 bases. Germline V gene data show CDR1 as LNHNV and CDR2 as YYDKDF (reference sequence). The CDR3 length is 14 residues. Germline trimming cut 5 bases from V and 6 bases from J; bases unmatched to any gene: 9. The CDR3: CATSGVDRFDGYTF. Written as DNA, the CDR3 is TGTGCCACCAGCGGCGTGGACAGGTTCGATGGCTACACCTTC.

The chain recombines TRBV9 with TRBJ1-1; D might be TRBD1 (5 bases). The CDR3 sequence is 15 residues long. The V and J ends lost 3 bases and 7 bases respectively, with 19 bases between them. Germline V gene data show CDR1 as SGDLS and CDR2 as YYNGEE. The CDR3: CASSAESGYVGEAFF. For the CDR3, the DNA is TGTGCCAGCAGCGCCGAATCAGGGTATGTTGGTGAAGCTTTCTTT.

The chain has TRBV7-8 and TRBJ1-1; the D is unclear. The CDR3 loop spans 16 amino acids. Per the germline V gene, CDR1 is SGHVS and CDR2 is FQNEAQ. Between the trimmed V and J ends, which lost 1 base and 4 bases, there was a span of 16 bases. The CDR3 here is CASSLGRGRRSTEAFF. CDR3 in DNA: TGTGCCAGCAGCTTAGGGAGAGGCCGGAGGAGCACTGAAGCTTTCTTT.

The CDR3 DNA follows: TGTGCCAGCAGCCAGACTGCGGAAGCTTTCTTT. It codes for CASSQTAEAFF. The rearrangement joins TRBV12-3 or TRBV12-4 to TRBJ1-1; no definite D call. Trimming left V 6 bases short and J 8 bases short, with 10 bases between. The CDR3 is 11 residues long.

V is TRBV5-5 and J is TRBJ1-2, with TRBD1 matching 9 bases. Unmatched junction bases numbered 7, after V lost 4 bases and J lost 0 bases. Germline V gene data show CDR1 as SGHKS and CDR2 as YYEKEE (reference sequence). The CDR3 has 16 residues. The CDR3 nucleotides are TGTGCCAGCAGCCCGCGGACAGGGGCCCCTAACTATGGCTACACCTTC. Its translation is CASSPRTGAPNYGYTF. The full variable domain, with the rest looked up from reference TRBV5-5 and TRBJ1-2, is DAGVTQSPTHLIKTRGQQVTLRCSPISGHKSVSWYQQVLGQGPQFIFQYYEKEERGRGNFPDRFSARQFPNYSSELNVNALLLGDSALYLCASSPRTGAPNYGYTFGSGTRLTVV.

This chain joins TRBV9 and TRBJ2-2; TRBD1 might be the D (6 bases). The CDR3 runs 13 residues. CDR1 is SGDLS, CDR2 YYNGEE, per germline. Trimming stripped 4 bases from V and 6 bases from J, with 10 bases between. CDR3 DNA: TGTGCCAGCAGCTCCAGGGGTCCCGGGGAGCTGTTTTTT. Encoded protein: CASSSRGPGELFF.

V usage is TRBV7-9 and J usage is TRBJ1-6; a weak D match, TRBD1 (5 bases). The V end lost 5 bases, the J end lost 5 bases, and 16 bases lay between the germline ends. Germline V gene data show CDR1 as SEHNR and CDR2 as FQNEAQ (reference sequence). CDR3 size: 16 residues. DNA of the CDR3: TGTGCCAGCAGCCCCGGGCAGGCAGGGAATAATTCACCCCTCCACTTT. Translated: CASSPGQAGNNSPLHF.